This T cell receptor (beta chain) is drawn from a study of T cells in Graves' hyperthyroidism and ophthalmopathy. Findings and caveats of the study: Blood also held most thyroid clonotypes expanded beyond 0.001.

RNA transcripts yielded amplified TCR beta CDR3 regions. An initial round of RT-PCR targeting the TCR CDR3 relied on the HTBI primer set. MiXCR, applied by TCRdb to the multiplex PCR reads, yields one record per CDR3 protein. The data show nearly 600,000 distinct CDR3 sequences, roughly 14% seen once. The J segment lost 6 bases and the V segment lost 9 bases, leaving 8 bases of the junction unmatched. There are 13 residues in the CDR3. This clonotype was detected a few times. What it binds is unknown. This chain links TRBV12-3 or TRBV12-4 with TRBJ2-3, with 8 positions matching TRBD2. The specimen was blood. The sequence was obtained from a young woman with Graves' hyperthyroidism that later progressed to Graves' ophthalmopathy. The CDR3 DNA is TGTGCCAGTTTACGGGAGGGAGCTGATACGCAGTATTTT. It codes for CASLREGADTQYF.